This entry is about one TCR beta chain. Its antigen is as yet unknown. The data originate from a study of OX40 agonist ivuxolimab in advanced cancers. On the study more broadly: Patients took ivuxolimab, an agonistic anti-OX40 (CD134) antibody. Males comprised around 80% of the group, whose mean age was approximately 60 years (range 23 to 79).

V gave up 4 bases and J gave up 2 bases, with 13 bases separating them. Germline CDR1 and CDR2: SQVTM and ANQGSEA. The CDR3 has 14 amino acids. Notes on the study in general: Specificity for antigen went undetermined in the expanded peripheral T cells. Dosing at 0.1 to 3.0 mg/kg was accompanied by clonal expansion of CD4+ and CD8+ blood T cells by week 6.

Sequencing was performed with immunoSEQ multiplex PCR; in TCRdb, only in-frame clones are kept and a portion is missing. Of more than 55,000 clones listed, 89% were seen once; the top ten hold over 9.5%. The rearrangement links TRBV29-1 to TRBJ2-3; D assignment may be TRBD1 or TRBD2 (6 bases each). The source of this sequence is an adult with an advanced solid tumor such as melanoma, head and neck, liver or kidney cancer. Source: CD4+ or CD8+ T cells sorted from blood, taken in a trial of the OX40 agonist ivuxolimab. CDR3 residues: CSVGGAQVTDTQYF. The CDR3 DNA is TGCAGCGTTGGGGGGGCGCAGGTCACAGATACGCAGTATTTT.